This T cell receptor (beta chain) was recovered during a study of blood T cells in healthy people across ages. A second PCR of roughly 7 to 11 cycles used a sample-barcoded 5' primer and a J-beta primer mix. TCRdb ran MiXCR on the 5' RACE reads and lists one entry per CDR3 protein. The table has some 550,000 distinct CDR3 sequences, around half seen once. Only a few counts were recorded for this clonotype. Germline assignment: CDR1 SNHLY and CDR2 FYNNEI. The CDR3 totals 15 residues. The V end was cut by 6 bases, the J end by 0 bases, with 14 bases between. Specimen: blood. This sequence originates from a man aged 80 or over in good health. The rearrangement links TRBV2 to TRBJ1-2; a possible D gene is TRBD1 (5 bases). The CDR3 sequence: CASRLQTAANYGYTF. For the CDR3, the DNA is TGTGCCAGCAGACTCCAGACAGCCGCTAACTATGGCTACACCTTC.